The 18 T cell receptor beta chains given below trace back to one sample, sequenced in a study of T-cell memory formation after mild COVID-19. One entry per CDR3 protein results from TCRdb running MiXCR on the 5' RACE reads. Among roughly 110,000 distinct CDR3 sequences, about a sixth were seen once, and the ten largest hold 28%. Sequencing used PBMCs or a T cell subset sorted from them (not recorded which). These receptors originate from an adult woman who had mild COVID-19 (a few samples of this study predate the infection). Cell type and time point are not known.

The chain is built from TRBV9 and TRBJ2-1, with D perhaps matching TRBD2 (5 bases). The V gene lost 4 bases and the J gene lost 7 bases, with 18 bases spanning the gap. CDR3 length: 15 amino acids. In germline, CDR1 is SGDLS, CDR2 YYNGEE. CDR3 protein: CASSPSGSRMNEQFF. The CDR3 DNA sequence: TGTGCCAGCAGCCCTTCGGGGTCCCGGATGAATGAGCAGTTCTTC.

J is TRBJ2-1 and V is TRBV7-9; no definite D call. V was shortened by 5 bases and J by 6 bases, with 5 bases between the two germline ends. The CDR3 loop spans 11 amino acids. Germline loops: CDR1 SEHNR, CDR2 FQNEAQ (reference sequence). DNA for the CDR3: TGTGCCAGCAGCATTAGCAATGAGCAGTTCTTC. This sequence encodes CASSISNEQFF.

The chain carries TRBV6-2 or TRBV6-3 and TRBJ2-7; the D is unclear. CDR3 size: 13 residues. CDR1 and CDR2 from the germline V gene are MNHEY and SVGEGT. With 4 bases removed from V and 2 bases from J, the gap between germline ends came to 9 bases. The CDR3 spells CASSWQLTYEQYF. For the CDR3, the DNA is TGTGCCAGCAGTTGGCAGCTTACCTACGAGCAGTACTTC.

V usage is TRBV9 and J usage is TRBJ2-1; 8 bases map to TRBD2. The V gene end was trimmed by 4 bases and the J gene end by 7 bases; junction bases not matched to a gene: 10. This CDR3 has 15 residues. Germline values: CDR1 SGDLS, CDR2 YYNGEE. CDR3 coding DNA: TGTGCCAGCAGCCCCGGGGGGGGCCTTGTGAATGAGCAGTTCTTC. It encodes CASSPGGGLVNEQFF.

This chain joins TRBV7-6 and TRBJ2-3, with D unresolved. The CDR3 sequence is 13 residues long. Germline V gives CDR1 SGHVS, CDR2 FNYEAQ. The V end was cut by 1 base, the J end by 3 bases, with 5 bases between. The CDR3 nucleotides read TGTGCCAGCAGCTTAGTCATAACAGATACGCAGTATTTT. It specifies CASSLVITDTQYF.

This CDR3 reads CASSLRGNYGYTF. CDR3 bases: TGTGCCAGCAGCTTACGGGGAAACTATGGCTACACCTTC. The chain uses TRBV5-6 and TRBJ1-2, with no clear D. The CDR3 has 13 residues. V was trimmed by 2 bases and J by 2 bases, leaving 7 bases between them. Per germline, CDR1 SGHDT and CDR2 YYEEEE.

The chain combines TRBV11-2 with TRBJ1-1; D is undetermined. CDR1 and CDR2 (germline): SGHAT, FQNNGV. The V end lost 5 bases, the J end lost 4 bases, and 11 bases lay between the germline ends. There are 13 residues in the CDR3. CDR3 amino acids: CASSQGRLTEAFF. CDR3 nucleotides: TGTGCCAGCAGCCAAGGACGGCTCACTGAAGCTTTCTTT.

This CDR3 is CASSRSHEGGSVNEQFF. CDR3 bases: TGTGCCAGCAGCCGCTCTCATGAGGGAGGTTCGGTAAATGAGCAGTTCTTC. The chain employs TRBV5-4 and TRBJ2-1, with D perhaps TRBD2 (6 bases). CDR1 SGHNT and CDR2 YYREEE come from the germline V gene (reference sequence). This CDR3 is built from 17 residues. Trimming removed 4 bases at V and 7 bases at J, with 24 bases between.

The rearrangement joins TRBV4-1 to TRBJ1-5; D is ambiguous. V was shortened by 0 bases and J by 5 bases, with 11 bases between the two germline ends. The CDR3 totals 15 residues. Per germline, CDR1 MGHRA and CDR2 YSYEKL. DNA for the CDR3: TGCGCCAGCAGCCAAGATGGGCGGACCTATCAGCCCCAGCATTTT. Protein sequence: CASSQDGRTYQPQHF.

This clonotype was found a few times. The genes are TRBV7-9 and TRBJ2-5; D is undetermined. This CDR3 spans 16 amino acids. V lost 4 bases and J 4 bases, leaving 19 bases between the germline ends. Per the germline V gene, CDR1 is SEHNR and CDR2 is FQNEAQ (reference sequence). This chain's CDR3 is CASSSLAGSPPETQYF. The CDR3 coding sequence is TGTGCCAGCAGCTCCCTCGCAGGATCCCCTCCAGAGACCCAGTACTTC.

V gene TRBV12-3 or TRBV12-4 combines with J gene TRBJ2-6, with D unresolved. The CDR3 spans 14 residues. Trimming cost V 5 bases and J 1 base, with 6 bases left between them. The chain's CDR3 is CASSSWSGANVLTF. CDR3 nucleotide sequence: TGTGCCAGCAGTAGCTGGTCTGGGGCCAACGTCCTGACTTTC.

The table lists this clonotype with many counts. V is TRBV7-9 and J is TRBJ2-1, with TRBD2 matching 12 bases. This CDR3 comprises 18 residues. V lost 6 bases, J lost 5 bases, and 14 bases stayed unmatched. CDR1 and CDR2 from the germline V gene are SEHNR and FQNEAQ (reference sequence). The CDR3 DNA reads TGTGCCAGCAGAGCACAGACTAGCGGGGGCTCCGCTAACAATGAGCAGTTCTTC. Translation gives CASRAQTSGGSANNEQFF. Filled out from reference TRBV7-9 and TRBJ2-1, the complete variable domain reads DTGVSQNPRHKITKRGQNVTFRCDPISEHNRLYWYRQTLGQGPEFLTYFQNEAQLEKSRLLSDRFSAERPKGSFSTLEIQRTEQGDSAMYLCASRAQTSGGSANNEQFFGPGTRLTVL.

The chain recombines TRBV3-1 with TRBJ2-1; 7 bases map to TRBD2. The CDR3 has 17 residues. Germline lookup yields CDR1 LGHDT and CDR2 YNNKEL (reference sequence). The ends lost 1 base at V and 5 bases at J; junction bases unmatched: 11. As DNA, the CDR3 is TGTGCCAGCAGCCAAGGCTGGGCTAGCGGAGACAACAATGAGCAGTTCTTC. It encodes CASSQGWASGDNNEQFF.

There are a few counts of this clonotype. The chain carries TRBV12-3 or TRBV12-4 and TRBJ1-4, with a possible D match to TRBD1 (5 bases). The CDR3 totals 12 residues. Trimming pared 5 bases from V and 15 bases from J, leaving 16 bases between. The CDR3 DNA reads as TGTGCCAGCAGTCCCTTCCGGGGGGAGGTGTTTTTT. Translation: CASSPFRGEVFF.

The CDR3 coding sequence is TGTGCCAGCAGCTTCATCATGGAAATCTCCTACGAGCAGTACTTC. Its protein product is CASSFIMEISYEQYF. The J gene is TRBJ2-7, the V gene TRBV5-6, with no clear D. This CDR3 is built from 15 residues. Germline assignment: CDR1 SGHDT and CDR2 YYEEEE. V shed 2 bases and J shed 0 bases, with 12 bases lying between them.

The gene calls are TRBV11-2 and TRBJ1-1; D is unresolved. The CDR3 loop spans 14 amino acids. Germline values: CDR1 SGHAT, CDR2 FQNNGV. V was clipped by 3 bases and J by 4 bases, with 12 bases between them. The CDR3 DNA reads TGTGCCAGCAGCTTTATGGAAAAGAGCACTGAAGCTTTCTTT. Translated, it gives CASSFMEKSTEAFF.

The gene calls are TRBV14 and TRBJ1-1; TRBD1 agrees at 8 bases. CDR1 SGHDN and CDR2 FVKESK come from the germline V gene. CDR3 length: 13 amino acids. The trim removed 5 bases at V and 7 bases at J, leaving 6 bases unmatched. The CDR3 here is CASSGGTGREAFF. DNA for the CDR3: TGTGCCAGCAGCGGAGGGACAGGCCGTGAAGCTTTCTTT.

V and J are TRBV4-3 and TRBJ2-1, with 13 nucleotides matching TRBD2. J lost 7 bases, V lost 0 bases, and 3 bases had no gene match. The CDR3 is made up of 16 amino acids. From germline, CDR1 is LGHNA and CDR2 YSLEER. The CDR3 protein is CASSQELAGGGNEQFF. The CDR3 DNA sequence: TGCGCCAGCAGCCAAGAACTAGCGGGAGGGGGAAATGAGCAGTTCTTC.